Following are 28 T cell receptor beta chains from one sample sequenced in a study of blood T cell repertoires in COVID-19. The method was immunoSEQ multiplex PCR; TCRdb's version includes in-frame clones alone and lacks a portion of them. The top ten hold 25% to 30% of the sample, which has under 150,000 clones, around 88% seen once. The material sequenced was peripheral blood. Receptors originate from a human donor in a cohort sampled during active COVID-19.

The CDR3 DNA reads TGTGCCAGCAGCTTGGAACTGAGAAGCTCCTACGAGCAGTACTTC. As protein: CASSLELRSSYEQYF. The rearrangement joins TRBV5-6 to TRBJ2-7, with D hard to call. The CDR3 consists of 15 residues. V was clipped by 0 bases and J by 0 bases, with 10 bases between them. CDR1 and CDR2 (germline): SGHDT, YYEEEE.

The chain links TRBV4-2 to TRBJ2-1, with a tentative D call TRBD2 (5 bases). Trimming stripped 5 bases from V and 7 bases from J, with 9 bases between. The CDR3 length is 12 residues. Germline values: CDR1 LGHNA, CDR2 YNFKEQ. The CDR3 sequence is CASSSRENEQFF. The CDR3, as DNA: TGTGCCAGCAGCTCTAGGGAGAATGAGCAGTTCTTC.

The V call is TRBV6-1, the J call TRBJ1-6; D is undetermined. The CDR3 is 13 amino acids. From germline, CDR1 is MNHNS and CDR2 SASEGT. Trimming shortened V by 2 bases and J by 7 bases, and 6 bases separated the two germline ends. Here the CDR3 DNA reads TGTGCCAGCAGTGAAAATCGGAATTCACCCCTCCACTTT. It is translated as CASSENRNSPLHF.

This clone was found once. The V call is TRBV7-2, the J call TRBJ1-2; 10 positions match TRBD1. The J segment lost 5 bases and the V segment lost 4 bases, leaving 4 bases of the junction unmatched. Germline V gives CDR1 SGHTA, CDR2 FQGNSA. The CDR3 contains 14 residues. CDR3 DNA: TGTGCCAGCAGCTCGAGGGACAGGGGTTATGGCTACACCTTC. Protein sequence: CASSSRDRGYGYTF.

The chain is built from TRBV7-2 and TRBJ2-5; 13 nucleotides match TRBD2. Germline V lookup: CDR1 SGHTA, CDR2 FQGNSA. V trimming: 5 bases; J trimming: 1 base; junction bases outside the gene matches: 7. This CDR3 is 17 amino acids long. For the CDR3, the DNA is TGTGCCAGCAGCCCCGAACGACTAGCGGGGGGCCAAGAGACCCAGTACTTC. Protein product: CASSPERLAGGQETQYF.

This chain links TRBV5-1 with TRBJ2-3; D unresolved. The V end lost 5 bases, the J end lost 1 base, and 5 bases lay between the germline ends. The germline V gene has CDR1 SGHRS and CDR2 YFSETQ. The CDR3 loop spans 12 amino acids. The CDR3 DNA reads as TGCGCCAGCAGGGCCGGCACAGATACGCAGTATTTT. It yields the protein CASRAGTDTQYF. Variable domain in full (rest from reference TRBV5-1 and TRBJ2-3): KAGVTQTPRYLIKTRGQQVTLSCSPISGHRSVSWYQQTPGQGLQFLFEYFSETQRNKGNFPGRFSGRQFSNSRSEMNVSTLELGDSALYLCASRAGTDTQYFGPGTRLTVL.

The V and J genes are TRBV11-2 and TRBJ2-4, with TRBD2 identical over 7 bases. This CDR3 has 19 amino acids. CDR1 is SGHAT, CDR2 FQNNGV, per germline. With V trimmed by 5 bases and J by 1 base, 17 bases remained unmatched. CDR3 region: CASSPRGGNYLEAKNIQYF. In DNA, the CDR3 is TGTGCCAGCAGCCCCCGGGGAGGGAATTACCTCGAGGCCAAAAACATTCAGTACTTC.

This clone was detected once. The same CDR3 is also encoded by other DNA sequences in this sample. The chain joins TRBV12-3 or TRBV12-4 to TRBJ1-2; D gene ambiguous. The CDR3 loop spans 13 amino acids. Trimming removed 1 base from V and 7 bases from J, with 10 bases in between. The CDR3 loop reads CASSLGGGIGYTF. CDR3 DNA sequence: TGTGCCAGCAGTTTAGGCGGAGGAATTGGCTACACCTTC.

The chain has TRBV7-9 and TRBJ2-2, with a weak D call TRBD1 (6 bases). V was shortened by 4 bases and J by 7 bases, with 10 bases between the two germline ends. The CDR3 extends over 13 amino acids. Germline V gene sequence: CDR1 SEHNR, CDR2 FQNEAQ (reference sequence). CDR3 in amino acids: CASSSTGSGELFF. The CDR3 DNA sequence: TGTGCCAGCAGCTCCACAGGGAGCGGGGAGCTGTTTTTT.

This clone was seen more than once but under ten times. The rearrangement joins TRBV5-5 to TRBJ2-7, with D unresolved. The V gene lost 4 bases and the J gene lost 1 base, with 15 bases spanning the gap. This CDR3 has 15 residues. Germline loops: CDR1 SGHKS, CDR2 YYEKEE (reference sequence). Here the CDR3 reads CASSLSGKMSYEQYF. As DNA, the CDR3 is TGTGCCAGCAGCCTCTCAGGAAAAATGTCCTACGAGCAGTACTTC.

V usage is TRBV3-1 (or the pseudogene TRBV3-2) and J usage is TRBJ1-2; D gene uncertain. V lost 5 bases, J lost 4 bases, and 11 bases lay in between. The CDR3 consists of 13 residues. Germline assignment: CDR1 LGHDT and CDR2 YNNKEL (reference sequence). The CDR3 DNA sequence: TGTGCCAGCAGCGGGGAGGGAGTCTATGGCTACACCTTC. Translating gives CASSGEGVYGYTF.

The gene calls are TRBV7-7 and TRBJ2-3; D call uncertain. The CDR3 sequence is 15 residues long. Germline values: CDR1 SSHAT, CDR2 FNYEAQ (reference sequence). The CDR3, as DNA: TGTGCTAAAAACCTCGCCTTCCGGTACACAGATACGCAGTATTTT. Encoded protein: CAKNLAFRYTDTQYF.

This chain connects TRBV30 to TRBJ2-1, with a possible D match to TRBD2 (6 bases). Germline values: CDR1 GTSNPN, CDR2 SVGIG (reference sequence). V lost 4 bases and J lost 7, with 17 bases in between. The CDR3 has 14 amino acids. The CDR3 reads CAWTAGPGGNEQFF. CDR3 nucleotide sequence: TGTGCCTGGACCGCCGGGCCCGGGGGAAATGAGCAGTTCTTC.

This chain links TRBV19 with TRBJ2-5; possible D gene TRBD1, 6 bases. CDR3 size: 13 residues. Trimming took off 3 bases at V and 9 bases at J, with 14 bases between the two ends. Germline-derived CDR1 and CDR2 are LNHDA and SQIVND (reference sequence). The CDR3 reads CASSIDGAGAQYF. The CDR3 nucleotides read TGTGCCAGTAGTATCGATGGGGCAGGGGCCCAGTACTTC.

This clone came up a few times. CDR3 coding DNA: TGTGCCAGCAGCCCACCCGGGACAAAATACTACGAGCAGTACTTC. Residues: CASSPPGTKYYEQYF. The rearrangement joins TRBV5-4 to TRBJ2-7; perhaps TRBD1 as D (6 bases). The germline V and J ends were trimmed by 4 bases and 3 bases, with 17 bases remaining between them. CDR1 SGHNT and CDR2 YYREEE come from the germline V gene (reference sequence). The CDR3 length is 15 residues.

This clone was seen only once. The V call is TRBV3-1 (or the pseudogene TRBV3-2), the J call TRBJ2-1; D is perhaps TRBD2 (7 bases). Trimming stripped 4 bases from V and 3 bases from J, with 19 bases between. The CDR3 length is 17 residues. Per the germline V gene, CDR1 is LGHDT and CDR2 is YNNKEL (reference sequence). For the CDR3, the DNA is TGTGCCAGCAGCCCAGGGGACGGGGGGTCTCTCTACAATGAGCAGTTCTTC. As protein: CASSPGDGGSLYNEQFF.

The rearrangement links TRBV30 to TRBJ1-3; the D gene is possibly TRBD1 (6 bases). V was trimmed by 2 bases and J by 1 base, leaving 12 bases between them. The CDR3 has 15 amino acids. Per germline, CDR1 GTSNPN and CDR2 SVGIG (reference sequence). CDR3 in DNA: TGTGCCTGGAGTAGGGAGGGGGGATCTGGAAACACCATATATTTT. It translates to CAWSREGGSGNTIYF.

V is TRBV19 and J is TRBJ1-2; D possibly corresponds to TRBD1 (6 bases). Germline assignment: CDR1 LNHDA and CDR2 SQIVND (reference sequence). Between the trimmed V and J ends, which lost 0 bases and 1 base, there was a span of 12 bases. The CDR3 loop spans 16 amino acids. In DNA, the CDR3 is TGTGCCAGTAGTATAGATGGGACACAGCGTAACTATGGCTACACCTTC. It yields the protein CASSIDGTQRNYGYTF.

The chain employs TRBV6-5 and TRBJ2-5, with TRBD1 matching 10 bases. The CDR3 length is 13 residues. Germline-derived CDR1 and CDR2 are MNHEY and SVGAGI. Trimming took 10 bases from V and 5 from J; bases not matched to a gene: 7. CDR3 bases: TGTGCCATCGACAGGGGGCGCTGGGAGACCCAGTACTTC. Translated, it gives CAIDRGRWETQYF.

The chain uses TRBV18 and TRBJ1-1; perhaps TRBD1 as D (6 bases). V shed 2 bases and J shed 0 bases, with 16 bases lying between them. This CDR3 region has 17 residues. The germline gives CDR1 KGHSH, CDR2 LQKENI. In DNA, the CDR3 is TGTGCCAGCTCACCAGAACAGGGTGAAACGATGAACACTGAAGCTTTCTTT. Residues: CASSPEQGETMNTEAFF.

This chain uses TRBV24-1 with TRBJ2-5, with 12 bases identical to TRBD1. Germline-derived CDR1 and CDR2 are KGHDR and SFDVKD. Losses at the gene ends were 4 bases for V and 5 bases for J; bases not matched to a gene: 7. This CDR3 spans 16 amino acids. The CDR3 DNA sequence: TGTGCCACCAGTGAGACCGGGACAGGGGGCGTCGAGACCCAGTACTTC. Translation gives CATSETGTGGVETQYF.

Here the CDR3 DNA reads TGTGCCAGCAGTCCTATATCACTGCAGGGGAACTCCTACGAGCAGTACTTC. Its translation is CASSPISLQGNSYEQYF. The rearrangement joins TRBV6-6 to TRBJ2-7; tentative D call: TRBD1 (6 bases). The germline gives CDR1 MNHNY, CDR2 SVGAGI (reference sequence). The V and J ends lost 5 bases and 0 bases respectively, with 20 bases between them. This CDR3 is 17 amino acids long.

The V and J genes are TRBV10-2 and TRBJ2-1; 9 bases match TRBD2. Unmatched junction bases numbered 10, after V lost 6 bases and J lost 7 bases. From germline, CDR1 is WSHSY and CDR2 SAAADI. The CDR3 has 15 amino acids. CDR3 residues: CASSDEQRGENEQFF. CDR3 coding DNA: TGCGCCAGCAGCGACGAACAGCGGGGGGAGAATGAGCAGTTCTTC.

The gene calls are TRBV4-1 and TRBJ2-3, with D maybe TRBD1 (5 bases). In germline, CDR1 is MGHRA, CDR2 YSYEKL. The CDR3 is 13 residues long. Trimming removed 4 bases at V and 3 bases at J, with 8 bases between. The CDR3 nucleotides read TGCGCCAGCAGCCCAGGGTTTACAGATACGCAGTATTTT. This sequence encodes CASSPGFTDTQYF.

The rearrangement links TRBV7-3 to TRBJ2-3; 7 positions match TRBD2. From germline, CDR1 is SGHTA and CDR2 FQGTGA. V lost 5 bases, J lost 2 bases, and 13 bases stayed unmatched. This CDR3 contains 17 residues. CDR3 sequence: CASSRPWERGPTDTQYF. CDR3 coding DNA: TGTGCCAGCAGCCGCCCGTGGGAGCGGGGACCCACAGATACGCAGTATTTT. Full variable domain (missing parts from reference TRBV7-3 and TRBJ2-3): GAGVSQTPSNKVTEKGKYVELRCDPISGHTALYWYRQSLGQGPEFLIYFQGTGAADDSGLPNDRFFAVRPEGSVSTLKIQRTERGDSAVYLCASSRPWERGPTDTQYFGPGTRLTVL.

This chain connects TRBV25-1 to TRBJ2-1; 8 nucleotides agree with TRBD1. V lost 7 bases and J lost 5; bases outside the gene matches: 7. Germline V lookup: CDR1 MGHDK, CDR2 SYGVNS. This CDR3 is 14 amino acids long. The CDR3 sequence is CASTENRGDNEQFF. CDR3 bases: TGTGCCAGCACAGAAAACAGGGGGGACAATGAGCAGTTCTTC.

This clone is a singleton in its sample. The V gene is TRBV7-9, the J gene TRBJ2-5; the match to TRBD1 covers 8 bases. The CDR3 has 15 amino acids. In germline, CDR1 is SEHNR, CDR2 FQNEAQ (reference sequence). V was clipped by 0 bases and J by 4 bases; unmatched bases: 4. CDR3 sequence reads: CASSLAGTGIETQYF. Here the CDR3 DNA reads TGTGCCAGCAGCTTAGCCGGGACAGGAATAGAGACCCAGTACTTC. Using reference TRBV7-9 and TRBJ2-5 for the parts outside the CDR3, the full variable domain is DTGVSQNPRHKITKRGQNVTFRCDPISEHNRLYWYRQTLGQGPEFLTYFQNEAQLEKSRLLSDRFSAERPKGSFSTLEIQRTEQGDSAMYLCASSLAGTGIETQYFGPGTRLLVL.

The V call is TRBV9, the J call TRBJ1-2; D unclear. This CDR3 is built from 13 residues. Trimming removed 0 bases from V and 3 bases from J, with 6 bases in between. CDR1 and CDR2 from the germline V gene are SGDLS and YYNGEE. CDR3 DNA sequence: TGTGCCAGCAGCGTAGTGGCGGACTATGGCTACACCTTC. As protein: CASSVVADYGYTF.